This T cell receptor (beta chain) was captured in a study of patients with pleural tuberculosis. CDR1 and CDR2 (germline): MNHEY, SMNVEV (reference sequence). V was cut by 6 bases and J by 5 bases, with 8 bases left in between. CDR3 length equals 12 residues. One entry per CDR3 protein, called by TCRdb with MiXCR from the reads. Among around 30,000 distinct CDR3 sequences listed, under 20% were seen once. In this sample, this clonotype is medium-sized (0.01 to 0.1%). Sequenced: peripheral blood. This rearrangement joins TRBV27 to TRBJ1-5; D unresolved. The sequence was collected from a human donor with pleural tuberculosis. The CDR3 region is CASSRADQPQHF. CDR3 nucleotide sequence: TGTGCCAGCAGCCGAGCAGATCAGCCCCAGCATTTT.